This T cell receptor beta chain was observed in a study of T cell responses to AZD1222 COVID-19 vaccine. About the study: The study pooled second doses at about 4 or about 12 weeks. The study, taken as a whole, reports: In all cases, repertoires were sampled only after the peak T cell response. An increase in Spike-specific TCR breadth and depth was observed after two AZD1222 doses. A mostly white British donor set with more females was recruited, and clonal diversity was possibly underestimated.

Remarks on this clone: Its antigen remains unknown.

Clones were read by immunoSEQ multiplex PCR, and TCRdb kept only the in-frame ones, dropping some. The sample lists around 260,000 clones; over 85% were seen once. V gave up 4 bases and J gave up 4 bases; unmatched junction bases: 7. Per germline, CDR1 SGHRS and CDR2 YFSETQ. This CDR3 spans 15 amino acids. This sequence joins TRBV5-1 and TRBJ2-5; 10 bases line up with TRBD1. This sequence was found in an adult in good health. Sequences were derived from peripheral blood, sampled on day 0 of AZD1222 vaccination. The CDR3 DNA follows: TGCGCCAGCAGCGCAGGGACAGGGGATCGAGAGACCCAGTACTTC. This encodes CASSAGTGDRETQYF.